One and the same sample provided the 4 T cell receptor beta chains below, sequenced in a study of tumor-infiltrating lymphocytes in localized non-small cell lung cancer. TCRdb keeps only in-frame clones here, not all; method: immunoSEQ multiplex PCR. This sample has fewer than 15,000 clones, with around four fifths found just once. The sequenced sample consisted of uninvolved lung tissue not adjacent to the tumor. These receptors were collected from a human donor with non-small cell lung cancer.

The chain couples TRBV19 to TRBJ2-3; TRBD2 matches at 7 bases. The CDR3 sequence is 16 residues long. Germline V gene sequence: CDR1 LNHDA, CDR2 SQIVND (reference sequence). The trim removed 3 bases at V and 3 bases at J, leaving 9 bases unmatched. The CDR3 loop reads CASSILPGTKTDTQYF. Written as DNA, the CDR3 is TGTGCCAGTAGTATTCTACCGGGGACTAAGACAGATACGCAGTATTTT.

This clone has a handful of counts. DNA for the CDR3: TGTGCCAGCTCGCCTCGGCTCGAGACCTACAATGAGCAGTTCTTC. It translates to CASSPRLETYNEQFF. This chain joins TRBV18 and TRBJ2-1; D not resolved. Germline CDR1 and CDR2: KGHSH and LQKENI. The V gene lost 6 bases and the J gene lost 2 bases, with 14 bases spanning the gap. The CDR3 has 15 amino acids.

This clone was observed a single time. The V gene is TRBV30, the J gene TRBJ1-1; D might be TRBD1 (5 bases). Trimming shortened V by 8 bases and J by 3 bases, and 19 bases separated the two germline ends. CDR1 is GTSNPN, CDR2 SVGIG, per germline (reference sequence). The CDR3 has 14 residues. In DNA form, the CDR3 reads TGTGCCCTGGGGGACTTTGGGTTGGACACTGAAGCTTTCTTT. Translating gives CALGDFGLDTEAFF.

The gene calls are TRBV7-2 and TRBJ2-3; D remains ambiguous. Trimming stripped 2 bases from V and 6 bases from J, with 15 bases between. Per the germline V gene, CDR1 is SGHTA and CDR2 is FQGNSA. CDR3 length: 15 amino acids. CDR3 DNA: TGTGCCAGCAGCTTAAGGCCTCTGACCGAGGATACGCAGTATTTT. Its protein is CASSLRPLTEDTQYF.